The 5 T cell receptor beta chains given below trace back to one sample, sequenced in a study of T cell responses to AZD1222 COVID-19 vaccine. Measured with immunoSEQ multiplex PCR; TCRdb has only the in-frame clones, and not every one. The data contain more than 95,000 clones, around 84% of them seen just once; the ten biggest clones take up around 17%. Sequenced material: peripheral blood, taken 28 days after the second AZD1222 dose. The receptors shown here come from an adult who received the AZD1222 COVID-19 vaccine.

The chain has TRBV19 and TRBJ2-5; TRBD2 matches at 9 bases. This CDR3 has 15 amino acids. Trimming at V came to 9 bases and at J to 2 bases, leaving 10 bases not matched to a gene. Germline loops: CDR1 LNHDA, CDR2 SQIVND (reference sequence). This CDR3 reads CASTANGLAQETQYF. The CDR3 DNA is TGTGCCAGCACCGCGAATGGACTAGCGCAAGAGACCCAGTACTTC.

The CDR3 spells CASSRRGSYQPQHF. The CDR3 nucleotides read TGTGCCAGCAGTCGCAGGGGATCTTATCAGCCCCAGCATTTT. The chain recombines TRBV6-5 with TRBJ1-5, with D tentatively TRBD1 (6 bases). CDR1 MNHEY and CDR2 SVGAGI come from the germline V gene. The V and J ends lost 5 bases and 5 bases respectively, with 13 bases between them. The CDR3 contains 14 residues.

This clone was observed a few times. The chain carries TRBV2 and TRBJ2-7; no clear D gene. Germline V gene lookup returns CDR1 SNHLY and CDR2 FYNNEI. V lost 2 bases and J 7 bases, leaving 12 bases between the germline ends. The CDR3 spans 13 residues. The DNA for the CDR3 is TGTGCCAGCAGTGAAACCGGGCAGGCAGAGCAGTACTTC. It is translated as CASSETGQAEQYF.

In this sample, this clone turned up a few times. J is TRBJ2-1 and V is TRBV12-2; no DNA check was done on the table's D call, TRBD2. TRBV12-2 is noted as a pseudogene. The CDR3 covers 12 residues. This CDR3 reads CASRLVMCEQFF. The CDR3 region has the DNA TGTGCAAGTCGCTTAGTAATGTGTGAGCAGTTCTTC.

The J gene is TRBJ2-4, the V gene TRBV7-2; no clear D gene. CDR1 is SGHTA and CDR2 is FQGNSA in the germline V gene. V lost 5 bases and J 7 bases, leaving 12 bases between the germline ends. The CDR3 is made up of 13 amino acids. In DNA form, the CDR3 reads TGTGCCAGCAGCACGAGGCAGCCCAACATTCAGTACTTC. It specifies CASSTRQPNIQYF.